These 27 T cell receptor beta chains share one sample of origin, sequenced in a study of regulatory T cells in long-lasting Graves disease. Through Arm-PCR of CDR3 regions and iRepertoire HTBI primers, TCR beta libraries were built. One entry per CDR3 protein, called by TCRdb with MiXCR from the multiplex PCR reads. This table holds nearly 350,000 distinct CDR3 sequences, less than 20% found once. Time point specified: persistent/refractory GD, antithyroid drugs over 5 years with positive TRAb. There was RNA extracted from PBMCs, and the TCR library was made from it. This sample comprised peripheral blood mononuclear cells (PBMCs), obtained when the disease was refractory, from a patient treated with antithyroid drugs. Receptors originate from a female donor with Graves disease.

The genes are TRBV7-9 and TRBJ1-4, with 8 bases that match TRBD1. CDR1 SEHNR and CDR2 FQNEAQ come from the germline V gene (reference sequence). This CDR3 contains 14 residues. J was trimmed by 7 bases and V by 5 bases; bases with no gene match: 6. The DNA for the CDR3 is TGTGCCAGCAGCGACCACAGGGGGGTTGAAAAACTGTTTTTT. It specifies CASSDHRGVEKLFF. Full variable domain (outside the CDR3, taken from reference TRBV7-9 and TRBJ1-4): DTGVSQNPRHKITKRGQNVTFRCDPISEHNRLYWYRQTLGQGPEFLTYFQNEAQLEKSRLLSDRFSAERPKGSFSTLEIQRTEQGDSAMYLCASSDHRGVEKLFFGSGTQLSVL.

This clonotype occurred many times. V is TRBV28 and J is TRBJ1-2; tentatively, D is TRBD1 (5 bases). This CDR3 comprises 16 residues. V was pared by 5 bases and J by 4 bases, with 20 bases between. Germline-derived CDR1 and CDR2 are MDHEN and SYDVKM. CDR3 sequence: CASSRQISILIYGYTF. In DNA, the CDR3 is TGTGCCAGCAGTCGACAGATCTCAATCTTGATCTATGGCTACACCTTC.

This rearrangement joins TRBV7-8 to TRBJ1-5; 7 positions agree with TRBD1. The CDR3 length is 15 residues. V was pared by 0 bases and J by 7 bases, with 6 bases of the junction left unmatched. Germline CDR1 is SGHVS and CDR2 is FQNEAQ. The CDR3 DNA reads TGTGCCAGCAGCTTAGCCGACAGGGAAATACAGCCCCAGCATTTT. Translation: CASSLADREIQPQHF. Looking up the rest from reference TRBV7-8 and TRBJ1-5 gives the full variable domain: GAGVSQSPRYKVAKRGQDVALRCDPISGHVSLFWYQQALGQGPEFLTYFQNEAQLDKSGLPSDRFFAERPEGSVSTLKIQRTQQEDSAVYLCASSLADREIQPQHFGDGTRLSIL.

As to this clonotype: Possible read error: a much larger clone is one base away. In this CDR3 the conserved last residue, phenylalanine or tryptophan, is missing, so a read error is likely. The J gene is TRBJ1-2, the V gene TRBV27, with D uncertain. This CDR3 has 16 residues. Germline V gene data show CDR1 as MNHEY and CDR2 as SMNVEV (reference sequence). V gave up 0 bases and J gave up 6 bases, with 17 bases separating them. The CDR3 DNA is TGTGCCAGCAGTTTATCTAGGAGTCTACCCTCGCATGGCTACACCTCC. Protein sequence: CASSLSRSLPSHGYTS.

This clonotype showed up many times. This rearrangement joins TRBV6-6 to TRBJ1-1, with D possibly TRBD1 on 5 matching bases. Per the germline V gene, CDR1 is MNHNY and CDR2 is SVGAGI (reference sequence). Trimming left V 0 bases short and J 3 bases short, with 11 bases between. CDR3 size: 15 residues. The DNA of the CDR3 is TGTGCCAGCAGTTACTCGAGGAGGGGCTACACTGAAGCTTTCTTT. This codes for CASSYSRRGYTEAFF.

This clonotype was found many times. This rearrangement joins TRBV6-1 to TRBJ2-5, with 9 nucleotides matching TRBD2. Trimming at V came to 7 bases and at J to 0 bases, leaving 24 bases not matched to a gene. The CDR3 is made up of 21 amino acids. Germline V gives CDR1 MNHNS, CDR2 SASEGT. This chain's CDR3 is CASNYESLRAGGPDYQETQYF. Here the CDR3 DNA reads TGTGCCAGCAACTACGAAAGCCTACGGGCGGGAGGGCCCGATTACCAAGAGACCCAGTACTTC.

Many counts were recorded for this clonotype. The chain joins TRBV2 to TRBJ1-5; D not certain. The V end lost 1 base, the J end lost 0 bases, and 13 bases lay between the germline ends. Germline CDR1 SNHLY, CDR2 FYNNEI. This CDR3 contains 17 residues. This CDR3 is CASSEGNSPYSNQPQHF. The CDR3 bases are TGTGCCAGCAGTGAAGGGAACAGTCCTTATAGCAATCAGCCCCAGCATTTT.

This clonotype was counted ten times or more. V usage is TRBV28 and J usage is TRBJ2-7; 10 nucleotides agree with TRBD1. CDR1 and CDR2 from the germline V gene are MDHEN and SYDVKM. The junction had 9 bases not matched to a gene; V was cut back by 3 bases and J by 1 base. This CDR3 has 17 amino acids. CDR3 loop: CASSLWGQGPFSYEQYF. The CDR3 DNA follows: TGTGCCAGCAGTTTGTGGGGACAGGGGCCGTTTTCCTACGAGCAGTACTTC. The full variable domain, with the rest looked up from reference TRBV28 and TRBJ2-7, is DVKVTQSSRYLVKRTGEKVFLECVQDMDHENMFWYRQDPGLGLRLIYFSYDVKMKEKGDIPEGYSVSREKKERFSLILESASTNQTSMYLCASSLWGQGPFSYEQYFGPGTRLTVT.

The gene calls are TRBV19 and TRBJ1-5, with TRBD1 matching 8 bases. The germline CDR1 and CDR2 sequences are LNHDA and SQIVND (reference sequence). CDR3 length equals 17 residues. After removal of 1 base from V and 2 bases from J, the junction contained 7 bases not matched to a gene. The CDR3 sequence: CASSIVWTGKGNQPQHF. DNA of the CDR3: TGTGCCAGTAGTATAGTCTGGACAGGGAAGGGCAATCAGCCCCAGCATTTT.

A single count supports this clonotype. Here the CDR3 reads CASSPGGFSSTDTQYF. CDR3 nucleotide sequence: TGTGCCAGTAGCCCAGGGGGCTTTTCGTCGACAGATACGCAGTATTTT. The chain recombines TRBV19 with TRBJ2-3; the match to TRBD1 covers 8 bases. Germline CDR1 reads LNHDA; CDR2 reads SQIVND (reference sequence). CDR3 length: 16 residues. After removal of 6 bases from V and 3 bases from J, the junction contained 11 bases not matched to a gene.

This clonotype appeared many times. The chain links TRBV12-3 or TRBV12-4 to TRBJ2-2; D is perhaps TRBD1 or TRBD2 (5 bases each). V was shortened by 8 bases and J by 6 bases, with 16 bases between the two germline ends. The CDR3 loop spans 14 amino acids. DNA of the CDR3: TGTGCCAGCTTGAAGATAGGGACGTCCGGGGAGCTGTTTTTT. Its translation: CASLKIGTSGELFF.

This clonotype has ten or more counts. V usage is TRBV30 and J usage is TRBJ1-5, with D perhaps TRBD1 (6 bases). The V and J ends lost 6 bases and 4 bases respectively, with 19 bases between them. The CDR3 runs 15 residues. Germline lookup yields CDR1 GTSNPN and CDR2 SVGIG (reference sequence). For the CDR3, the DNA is TGTGCCTGCCAGAAGGAAGGACAGCGGAATCAGCCCCAGCATTTT. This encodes CACQKEGQRNQPQHF.

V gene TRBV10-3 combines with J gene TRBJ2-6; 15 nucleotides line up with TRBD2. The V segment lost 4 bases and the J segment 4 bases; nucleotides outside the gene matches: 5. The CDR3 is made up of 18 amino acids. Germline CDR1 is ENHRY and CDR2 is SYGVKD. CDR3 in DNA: TGTGCCATCAGTGGGACTAGCGGGAGGGGGGCCGGGGCCAACGTCCTGACTTTC. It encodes CAISGTSGRGAGANVLTF.

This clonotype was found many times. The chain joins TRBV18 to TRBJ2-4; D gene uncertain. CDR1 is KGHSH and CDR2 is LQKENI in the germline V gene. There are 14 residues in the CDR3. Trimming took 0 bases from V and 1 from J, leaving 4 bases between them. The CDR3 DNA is TGTGCCAGCTCACCACCAGGGGCCAAAAACATTCAGTACTTC. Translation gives CASSPPGAKNIQYF. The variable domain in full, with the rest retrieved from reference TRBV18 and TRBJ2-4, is NAGVMQNPRHLVRRRGQEARLRCSPMKGHSHVYWYRQLPEEGLKFMVYLQKENIIDESGMPKERFSAEFPKEGPSILRIQQVVRGDSAAYFCASSPPGAKNIQYFGAGTRLSVL.

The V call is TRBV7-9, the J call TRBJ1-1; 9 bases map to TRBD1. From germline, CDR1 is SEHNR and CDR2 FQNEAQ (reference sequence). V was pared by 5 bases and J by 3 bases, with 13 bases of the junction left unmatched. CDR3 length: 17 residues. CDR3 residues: CASSLLPGQGKDTEAFF. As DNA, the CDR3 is TGTGCCAGCAGCCTACTTCCGGGACAGGGCAAGGACACTGAAGCTTTCTTT. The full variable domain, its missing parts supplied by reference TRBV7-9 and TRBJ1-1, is DTGVSQNPRHKITKRGQNVTFRCDPISEHNRLYWYRQTLGQGPEFLTYFQNEAQLEKSRLLSDRFSAERPKGSFSTLEIQRTEQGDSAMYLCASSLLPGQGKDTEAFFGQGTRLTVV.

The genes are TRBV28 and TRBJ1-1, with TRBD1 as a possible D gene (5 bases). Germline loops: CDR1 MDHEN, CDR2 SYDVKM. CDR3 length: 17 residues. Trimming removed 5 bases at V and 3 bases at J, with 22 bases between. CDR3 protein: CASSPRPLGTADTEAFF. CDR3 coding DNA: TGTGCCAGCAGTCCGCGTCCCCTGGGGACTGCAGACACTGAAGCTTTCTTT.

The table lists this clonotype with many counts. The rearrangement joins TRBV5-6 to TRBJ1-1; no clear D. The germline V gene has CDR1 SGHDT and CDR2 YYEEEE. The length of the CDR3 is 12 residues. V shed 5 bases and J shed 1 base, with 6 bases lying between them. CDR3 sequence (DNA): TGTGCCAGCAGACTGGAGAACACTGAAGCTTTCTTT. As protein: CASRLENTEAFF.

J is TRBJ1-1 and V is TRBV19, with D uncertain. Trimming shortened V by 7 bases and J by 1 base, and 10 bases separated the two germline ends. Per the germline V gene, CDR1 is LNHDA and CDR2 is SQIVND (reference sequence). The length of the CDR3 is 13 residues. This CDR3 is CASIISKNTEAFF. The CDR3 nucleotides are TGTGCCAGTATTATTTCAAAGAACACTGAAGCTTTCTTT. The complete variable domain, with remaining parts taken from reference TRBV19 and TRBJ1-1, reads DGGITQSPKYLFRKEGQNVTLSCEQNLNHDAMYWYRQDPGQGLRLIYYSQIVNDFQKGDIAEGYSVSREKKESFPLTVTSAQKNPTAFYLCASIISKNTEAFFGQGTRLTVV.

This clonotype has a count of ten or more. This CDR3 reads CASSSSGLASYEQYF. As DNA, the CDR3 is TGTGCCAGCAGCTCTTCAGGACTAGCGAGCTACGAGCAGTACTTC. The gene calls are TRBV11-2 and TRBJ2-7, with TRBD2 matching over 9 bases. The length of the CDR3 is 15 residues. CDR1 is SGHAT and CDR2 is FQNNGV in the germline V gene. V lost 4 bases and J lost 3; bases outside the gene matches: 7.

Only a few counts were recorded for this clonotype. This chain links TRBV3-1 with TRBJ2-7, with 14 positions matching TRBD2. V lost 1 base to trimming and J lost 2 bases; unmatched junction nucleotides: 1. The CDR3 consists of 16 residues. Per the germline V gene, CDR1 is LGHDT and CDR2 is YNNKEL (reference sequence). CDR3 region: CASSQGLAGGPYEQYF. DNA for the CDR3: TGTGCCAGCAGCCAAGGACTAGCGGGAGGGCCCTACGAGCAGTACTTC.

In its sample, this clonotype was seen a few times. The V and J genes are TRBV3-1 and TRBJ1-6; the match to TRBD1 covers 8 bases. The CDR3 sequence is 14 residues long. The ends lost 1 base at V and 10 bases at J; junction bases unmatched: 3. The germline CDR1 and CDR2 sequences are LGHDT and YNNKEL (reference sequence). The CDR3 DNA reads TGTGCCAGCAGCCAAGCCAGGGGGCGATCACCCCTCCACTTT. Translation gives CASSQARGRSPLHF.

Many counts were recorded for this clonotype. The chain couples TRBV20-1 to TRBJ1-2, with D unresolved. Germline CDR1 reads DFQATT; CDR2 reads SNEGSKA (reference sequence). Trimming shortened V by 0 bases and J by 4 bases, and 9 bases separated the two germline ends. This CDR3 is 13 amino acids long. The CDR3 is CSARDLQTYGYTF. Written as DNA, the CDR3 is TGCAGTGCTAGAGATCTCCAGACCTATGGCTACACCTTC.

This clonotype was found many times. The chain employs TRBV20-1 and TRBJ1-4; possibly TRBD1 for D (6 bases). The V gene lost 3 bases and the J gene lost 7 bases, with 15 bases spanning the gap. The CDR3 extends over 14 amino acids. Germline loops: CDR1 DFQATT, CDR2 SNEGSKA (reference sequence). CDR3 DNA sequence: TGCAGTGCTAGGAGGGGGGGCGGAGGTGAAAAACTGTTTTTT. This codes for CSARRGGGGEKLFF.

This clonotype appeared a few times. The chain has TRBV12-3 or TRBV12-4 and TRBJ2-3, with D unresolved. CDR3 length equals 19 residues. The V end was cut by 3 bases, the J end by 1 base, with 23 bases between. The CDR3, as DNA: TGTGCCAGCAGTTTTTCGATATGGGTCAGGTTGTCCGGCACAGATACGCAGTATTTT. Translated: CASSFSIWVRLSGTDTQYF.

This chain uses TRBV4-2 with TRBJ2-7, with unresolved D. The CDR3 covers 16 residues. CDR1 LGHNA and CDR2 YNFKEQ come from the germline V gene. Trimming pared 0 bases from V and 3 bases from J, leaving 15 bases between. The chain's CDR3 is CASSQDFGATGYEQYF. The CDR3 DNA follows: TGTGCCAGCAGCCAAGATTTTGGCGCAACTGGCTACGAGCAGTACTTC.

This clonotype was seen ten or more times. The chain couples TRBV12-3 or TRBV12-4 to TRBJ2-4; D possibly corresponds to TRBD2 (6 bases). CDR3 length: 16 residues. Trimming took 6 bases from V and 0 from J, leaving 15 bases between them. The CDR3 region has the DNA TGTGCCAGCAGCCCCAGCGGGCGGCTAGCCAAAAACATTCAGTACTTC. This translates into CASSPSGRLAKNIQYF.

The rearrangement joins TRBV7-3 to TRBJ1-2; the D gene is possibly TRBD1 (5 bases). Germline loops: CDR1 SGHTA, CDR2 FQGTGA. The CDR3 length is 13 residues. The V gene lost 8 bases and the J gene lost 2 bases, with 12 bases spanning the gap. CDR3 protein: CASGQGDNYGYTF. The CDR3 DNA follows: TGTGCCAGCGGGCAGGGAGACAACTATGGCTACACCTTC.